This T cell receptor (beta chain) appears in the sequencing data of a study of blood T cells in healthy people across ages. This clonotype was picked up a small number of times. Germline loops: CDR1 KGHSH, CDR2 LQKENI. Unmatched junction bases numbered 7, after V lost 3 bases and J lost 2 bases. The CDR3 totals 16 residues. The second PCR ran about 6 to 12 cycles with a sample-barcoded 5' primer and J-beta primers. Each sample provided no less than 2.5 million CDR3-containing paired-end reads. TCRdb independently ran MiXCR on the 5' RACE reads; one entry per CDR3 protein. This sample has about 1,500,000 distinct CDR3 sequences, with roughly 27% found just once.

The rearrangement links TRBV18 to TRBJ2-7, with 10 bases fitting TRBD1. The TCR sequence derives from a woman aged 25 to 39 in good health. Input material: blood. CDR3 nucleotides: TGTGCCAGCTCACCGAGCCCGGGACAGGGGACCTACGAGCAGTACTTC. Translation: CASSPSPGQGTYEQYF.